This TCR beta chain was identified during a study of cytomegalovirus exposure and HLA in healthy donors (dated by TCRdb to about 2017). About the full investigation: An earlier analysis of 587 of the donors reported about 280 Gb of sequence data and around 110 million unique TCR beta sequences obtained from 150 million to 200 million T cells. An early release that covered fewer than 800 HLA-typed donors contained around 300 gigabases of sequencing data and 85 million to 100 million unique TCR sequences. Among the roughly 400 genotyped donors, approximately 81% belonged to the genetic ancestry cluster associated with self-reported Caucasian donors. The study was designed to test whether signatures of past pathogen exposure could be identified by cataloging public T cell receptors. The T cell repertoires of around 670 subjects were profiled by immunosequencing and related to cytomegalovirus serostatus. A separate validation cohort of 100 to 150 different subjects was used in addition to the 666-subject first cohort. To predict cytomegalovirus infection status, the study brought together high-throughput TCR immunosequencing, statistical association of individual TCRs with disease status, and machine learning. In a later analysis, previously published TCR beta repertoires from 550 to 750 donors were re-analyzed and high-resolution HLA genotyping was added so that TCR occurrence patterns could be studied. Rather than using new phenotypic data, the later analysis identified candidate immune exposures from TCR beta sequences and from how often those sequences occurred across donors. In an earlier analysis of 587 of the donors, high-throughput TCR beta sequencing was used to judge whether each TCR beta V gene segment behaved as functional or pseudogenic. Donor age, sex, ethnicity and CMV serostatus were compiled together with the repertoire data. A later genetic analysis took genome-wide SNP genotypes for about three fifths of the 666 donors and used that subset as a discovery cohort. All discovery cohort repertoires had been generated using a single sequencing platform. HLA typing covered class I and class II loci at four-digit resolution. Typing coverage differed by locus: A, B, C, DRB1 and DQB1 were typed in about 629-630 donors, DQA1 in about 510, DPA1 in roughly 590, and DPB1 in around 440. Because of strong linkage in the cohort, 5 or 6 DR-DQ haplotypes were treated as single units for association and clustering. Among under 450 genotyped donors of the cohort, an average of 235,054 unique TCR beta nucleotide sequences were sequenced per donor, roughly 18% of them non-productive. Here is what the overall study found, with its caveats: According to a later genetic analysis, donors in an Asian-associated ancestry cluster had fewer N-insertions in productive TCRs than the roughly 660-donor mean. Broadly in line with IMGT annotations, most TCR beta V segments showed up in productive rearrangements about 87% or about 30% of the time in an earlier analysis of 450 to 600 of the donors. In a later analysis, most CMV-associated TCR beta chains were found to appear HLA-restricted, with HLA associations seemingly driven largely by CMV exposure. The study gave a list of around 170 TCR beta chains associated with cytomegalovirus. Some IMGT-functional V segments, including TRBV6-2 and TRBV6-3, could not be distinguished by the 87-base-pair reads and were therefore excluded. A further reported finding was that TCR beta sequences accurately predicted the HLA-A and HLA-B alleles for most subjects in the first cohort. Because HLA typing was unavailable for some donors at each locus, only the typed subset was used in association tests. A later analysis found that HLA-associated TCR beta chains were more clonally expanded and had lower generation probabilities than equally common non-associated chains. Around 16 rarely observed V segments, including chromosome 9 orphons, were excluded from the earlier analysis of about 600 of the donors because counts were too low. In a later analysis, several top co-occurrence clusters were reported to appear linked to parvovirus B19, influenza, CMV and Epstein-Barr virus. When HLA alleles, especially DR and DQ, strongly co-occurred, TCR associations were difficult to assign to individual alleles. In a later analysis, TCR association rates were found to vary across HLA loci, with the most associated TCRs seen for DRB1 alleles and the fewest for HLA-C alleles. CMV serostatus was the only immune exposure information available for the cohort. While some public TCRs were present in many individuals, most TCR sequences turned up only very rarely across donors. Linkage disequilibrium might explain the correlated functional status among segregating V segments, but an unknown experimental factor could not be ruled out. According to the authors, the approach could potentially be generalized to other disease states and immunological phenotypes. V-gene and J-gene trimming of TCR beta chains was associated with a missense DCLRE1C variant in a later genetic analysis, and the association was replicated in an independent cohort. Cytomegalovirus status was reported to be diagnosed by the classifier with high specificity and sensitivity in both the original and validation cohorts. Roughly uniform sequencing depth across donors was assumed in presence/absence analyses, although this assumption may not hold. In a later analysis, 15,000 to 20,000 TCR beta sequences were associated with specific HLA alleles at a false discovery rate of 0.05. This cohort had only TCR beta chains sequenced, and the lack of alpha or paired-chain data limited which features could be detected. A few of the identified cytomegalovirus-associated TCR beta chains were confirmed in vitro to be specific for cytomegalovirus antigens. The sequencing pipeline was judged likely to have produced a cluster of highly shared sequence variants as a technical artifact.

Reading from cysteine to phenylalanine, the CDR3 counts 12 amino acids. Only the CDR3 region is kept as DNA, spanning 36 bases read in frame from base 1. V and J lose 11 bases and 4 bases, and a span of 14 bases separates them. From the germline V gene, CDR1 is ENHRY and CDR2 is SYGVKD. The library was obtained by the immunoSEQ multiplex PCR assay. The multiplex PCR relied on a mix of 60 forward primers for TCR Vbeta segments and 13 reverse primers for TCR Jbeta segments. A multiplex PCR assay on genomic DNA amplified the CDR3 region of rearranged TCR beta genes. On the Illumina HiSeq System, the amplified TCR beta libraries were sequenced as 87-base-pair reads. For the original study's pipeline: A later analysis tallied around 82 million unique TCR beta chains across the 666 repertoires, and some 10 million of those chains were shared by two or more donors. To remove PCR and sequencing errors, raw reads were error-corrected and collapsed into unique sequences using a nearest-neighbor algorithm that merged closely related sequences. To assign V, D and J gene segments, CDR3 sequences were aligned to IMGT reference sequences. For a sequence to be retained, a match of at least six nucleotides to both a V gene segment and a J gene segment was required. Rearrangements were called productive when the CDR3 lacked stop codons and stayed in frame with V and J; all others were non-productive. Following IMGT convention, CDR3 was defined as the stretch from the second conserved V-encoded cysteine to the conserved J-encoded phenylalanine. Sequences without an unambiguous match to a single V gene segment were excluded from the earlier analysis of a few hundred of the donors. An earlier analysis of about 600 of the donors called V segments functional above 56.7% productive rearrangements and segregating when the between-donor standard deviation exceeded 5%. To diagnose cytomegalovirus status from the catalog of TCR beta chain sequences, a statistical classification framework was built. V and J gene assignment, in a later analysis, came from comparing TCR nucleotide sequences with IMGT/GENE-DB human TR gene sequences. A later analysis assigned CDR3 sequences and most-parsimonious VDJ recombination scenarios with the TCRdist pipeline. In a later analysis, every TCR beta chain was defined by the combination of its CDR3 amino acid sequence and its V-gene family, and reads without a unique V-gene family were dropped. A later analysis removed nearly 600 highly shared, low-generation-probability nucleotide sequences to deal with suspected cross-contamination and a sequencing artifact. A later analysis calculated a clonal expansion index for each public chain from normalized within-repertoire ranks of inferred template counts. A later analysis computed generation probabilities with a VDJ recombination model fitted to out-of-frame rearrangements, and checked the results against IGoR. In a later analysis, hypergeometric tests were used to score TCR-TCR, TCR-HLA and TCR-CMV co-occurrence, with a repertoire-size bias correction applied to TCR pairs. False discovery rates were estimated in a later analysis by permuting HLA or CMV assignments 20 times. In a later analysis, co-occurring TCRs were grouped using DBSCAN, with TCRdist sequence similarity added in when clustering inside HLA-allele-positive subsets. Repertoires with fewer than 30,000 or more than 120,000 public chains were left out of co-occurrence clustering, as were five repertoires with anomalous nucleotide sharing. Sourced from immuneACCESS, this table was stored by TCRdb with only in-frame sequences that have V and J called. A share of the clones is absent; for the studies checked, an unresolved V gene accounts for under half, and the remainder has no known explanation. That table supplies the V and J calls and clone size; D and trimming were determined from the DNA. The table of this sample itemizes roughly 73,000 clones. Of the sample, roughly 15% falls within the top ten clones.

Worth noting for this clone: The antigen it binds to is not known.

In total, 666 healthy bone marrow donors made up the cohort. Cohort members were all nominally healthy when sampled, although unrecorded immune exposures were likely present. The donor was CMV seropositive and was included in the group of approximately 310 seropositive cohort members. Each donor provided a peripheral blood sample, and peripheral blood mononuclear cells were used for TCR beta sequencing. The Qiagen DNeasy Blood Extraction Kit was used to extract genomic DNA from the blood cell samples. The receptor chain draws on TRBV10-3 and TRBJ1-1; possibly the D gene is TRBD1, per 6 matching bases. The sample was PBMCs. This receptor was identified in a man in his fifties or sixties in good health and CMV-seropositive. The CDR3 corresponds to CAQGNRSTEAFF. In nucleotides, the sequence is TGTGCCCAGGGGAATCGAAGCACTGAAGCTTTCTTT.